This T cell receptor beta chain was sequenced during a study of T cell repertoires in cytomegalovirus infection (dated by TCRdb to the late 2010s). Broadly, across the study: Recently identified HLA-C-restricted CMV epitopes, whose presentation resists viral immunomodulation, were targeted by peptide stimulations together with well-studied HLA-B-restricted epitopes. Because public TCR beta signatures pointed to carriage of CMV infection together with the matching HLA type, the HLA type of each donor mattered for the analysis.

The full study reports these points: Carriers of CMV infection plus the relevant HLA type were discriminated by the cumulative frequency of public TCR beta family members in the study cohort and in an independent roughly 340-donor cohort. The ex vivo response was dominated by HLA-C-restricted CMV-specific TCR beta clonotypes, which also provided the single most frequent clonotype in two of eight donors.

This clonotype was seen only a few times. This clone's antigen is unknown. Base qualities were left out, and no much larger clone turns up one base away. At the junction V is shortened by 5 bases and J by 6 bases, with 17 bases in between. Per the germline V gene, SGHTA is the CDR1 and FQGNSA is the CDR2. The CDR3 numbers 15 residues from cysteine through phenylalanine. Solely the CDR3 DNA is kept, with 45 bases framed from the first base. Taken with the paper, the label for treatment or condition translates to: in vitro stimulation with specific CMV peptide epitopes to enrich CMV-specific T cells. Data came from an Illumina HiSeq 1500. The public sequencing data were trimmed at Q25 with fastp and processed into clonotypes with MiXCR by TCRdb, which kept only in-frame beta chains. A single entry per CDR3 protein holds the most common genes and DNA from its merged rows. The sample table shows about 830,000 distinct CDR3 sequences, and 30% to 35% are seen once. Clones ranked in the top ten supply over 10% of the sample.

This receptor was taken from a human donor in good health (CMV status not recorded). Some clones in this sample may be carry-over from other donors' samples. The chain employs TRBV7-2 and TRBJ2-1, with the identity of the D gene unclear. The starting material was cultured CD8+ T cells from PBMCs, obtained from culture after CMV antigen stimulation. The CDR3 protein is CASSPSLNSRNEQFF. The sequenced DNA is TGTGCCAGCAGCCCTTCACTGAACTCCCGCAATGAGCAGTTCTTC.